This TCR beta chain was observed in a study of T cell changes during pregnancy in multiple sclerosis (dated by TCRdb to the late 2010s). For the study in its entirety: The study looked at changes in the T cell repertoire across pregnancy in women with multiple sclerosis.

The library was prepared using the immunoSEQ multiplex PCR assay. The table comes from immuneACCESS by way of TCRdb, which keeps in-frame sequences with V and J called. Part of the clones is missing from these tables; in studies checked, under half for an unresolved V gene and the rest for unknown reasons. Counted in this sample were about 76,000 clones; more than 85% of them appeared once. Around 1.6% of the sample is taken by the ten largest. A word on this clone: Its recognized antigen is unknown. There are no base qualities to consult, and no much larger clone falls within one base.

The sequence came from a female donor in good health, enrolled as a control in a pregnancy study. Source: peripheral blood, taken in the first trimester of pregnancy.

CDR3 sequence: CASSVKVEIRGHEQFF. In nucleotide form, the sequence is TGTGCCAGCAGCGTAAAGGTGGAGATAAGGGGTCATGAGCAGTTCTTC. The sequence links TRBV9 to TRBJ2-1; TRBD1 is possibly the D segment (5 matching bases). Its CDR3 holds 16 amino acids, cysteine through phenylalanine. Only the CDR3 part of the read is kept: 48 bases, read in frame from the first base. Trimming takes 1 base from V and 8 bases from J, and the germline ends sit 19 bases apart. CDR1 and CDR2, per the germline V gene, are SGDLS and YYNGEE.